A single sample is the source of the 24 T cell receptor beta chains below, sequenced in a study of naive and memory T cell subsets. Noted treatment: skin biopsy from PPD injection site in Mantoux-positive individual. A UMI-containing oligonucleotide was joined by 3' ligation to the TCR cDNA template. Four PCR rounds used nested alpha and beta constant region primers plus the SP2 primer. TCRdb independently ran MiXCR on the UMI-ligation and nested PCR reads; one entry per CDR3 protein. The data show 35,000 to 40,000 distinct CDR3 sequences, with about 10% seen just once and around 3.9% held by the top ten. Sequenced here: skin, sampled from a tuberculin skin test site. Receptors were obtained from an adult in good health.

This clonotype was detected ten times or more. The rearrangement joins TRBV10-3 to TRBJ2-1; unclear D gene. This CDR3 spans 19 amino acids. Trimming cost V 7 bases and J 0 bases, with 25 bases left between them. The V gene's germline CDR1 is ENHRY and CDR2 SYGVKD. The CDR3 nucleotides read TGTGCCATCACTGCTTGGGCGGCACTTGACGCTAGCTCCTACAATGAGCAGTTCTTC. Translation gives CAITAWAALDASSYNEQFF.

This clonotype was picked up many times. CDR3 residues: CASSPETVSGNTIYF. Here the CDR3 DNA reads TGTGCCAGCTCACCTGAGACGGTCTCTGGAAACACCATATATTTT. The genes are TRBV18 and TRBJ1-3; no firm D call. The CDR3 is made up of 15 amino acids. Germline lookup yields CDR1 KGHSH and CDR2 LQKENI. V was trimmed by 3 bases and J by 0 bases, leaving 9 bases between them.

This clonotype has ten or more counts. The chain employs TRBV5-1 and TRBJ2-1; tentative D call: TRBD2 (6 bases). The germline gives CDR1 SGHRS, CDR2 YFSETQ. The CDR3 has 15 residues. With 7 bases removed from V and 0 bases from J, the gap between germline ends came to 14 bases. CDR3 loop: CASQAAGNSYNEQFF. CDR3 nucleotide sequence: TGCGCCAGCCAGGCGGCGGGGAACTCCTACAATGAGCAGTTCTTC.

The chain combines TRBV6-1 with TRBJ1-4; TRBD1 matches at 10 bases. Unmatched junction bases numbered 0, after V lost 3 bases and J lost 2 bases. Germline V lookup: CDR1 MNHNS, CDR2 SASEGT. The CDR3 has 15 amino acids. CDR3 residues: CASSETGGTNEKLFF. The CDR3 DNA reads TGTGCCAGCAGTGAGACAGGGGGCACTAATGAAAAACTGTTTTTT.

This clonotype was seen repeatedly, ten times or more. V is TRBV10-3 and J is TRBJ2-7; no reliable D call. V lost 2 bases to trimming and J lost 0 bases, with 14 bases between them. CDR1 is ENHRY and CDR2 is SYGVKD in the germline V gene. This CDR3 contains 16 residues. The CDR3 region has the DNA TGTGCCATCAGTGAGCCCCGCGACATCGCCTCCTACGAGCAGTACTTC. Translating it yields CAISEPRDIASYEQYF.

The chain uses TRBV19 and TRBJ2-3, with no clear D. Germline V gene sequence: CDR1 LNHDA, CDR2 SQIVND (reference sequence). The germline V and J ends were trimmed by 7 bases and 1 base, with 6 bases remaining between them. The CDR3 loop spans 12 amino acids. The CDR3: CASISRTDTQYF. The CDR3 region has the DNA TGTGCCAGTATTTCCCGCACAGATACGCAGTATTTT.

The rearrangement joins TRBV7-8 to TRBJ1-4; 11 bases are a match to TRBD1. The trim removed 4 bases at V and 5 bases at J, leaving 9 bases unmatched. CDR1 and CDR2 from the germline V gene are SGHVS and FQNEAQ. The CDR3 runs 17 residues. CDR3 sequence: CASSSQGTGGLNEKLFF. The CDR3 coding sequence is TGTGCCAGCAGCTCACAAGGGACAGGGGGATTGAATGAAAAACTGTTTTTT.

This clonotype rates as medium-sized (0.01 to 0.1%). The chain uses TRBV11-2 and TRBJ2-5; a weak D match, TRBD2 (5 bases). V was trimmed by 3 bases and J by 5 bases, leaving 10 bases between them. Per germline, CDR1 SGHAT and CDR2 FQNNGV. The CDR3 runs 13 residues. The CDR3 nucleotides are TGTGCCAGCAGCTTCGGACGAGGGGAGACCCAGTACTTC. Translation gives CASSFGRGETQYF. Together with reference TRBV11-2 and TRBJ2-5, the CDR3 gives the full variable domain: EAGVAQSPRYKIIEKRQSVAFWCNPISGHATLYWYQQILGQGPKLLIQFQNNGVVDDSQLPKDRFSAERLKGVDSTLKIQPAKLEDSAVYLCASSFGRGETQYFGPGTRLLVL.

Concerning this clonotype itself: Just one base apart from a much larger clone, this may be a read error. CDR3 nucleotides: TGTGCCAGCAGCCCTCAGGCAATCTCTGGAAACACCTTATATTTT. Protein: CASSPQAISGNTLYF. V gene TRBV9 combines with J gene TRBJ1-3; D ambiguous. This CDR3 has 15 residues. Germline V gives CDR1 SGDLS, CDR2 YYNGEE.

V usage is TRBV20-1 and J usage is TRBJ2-1; TRBD2 matches 12 bases. With V trimmed by 0 bases and J by 6 bases, 9 bases remained unmatched. Germline V gene sequence: CDR1 DFQATT, CDR2 SNEGSKA (reference sequence). The CDR3 length is 17 residues. As DNA, the CDR3 is TGCAGTGCTAGAGATCTCTTACTAGCGGGAGGAGGCAATGAGCAGTTCTTC. Translated, it gives CSARDLLLAGGGNEQFF.

The rearrangement joins TRBV20-1 to TRBJ2-5; TRBD2 matches 12 bases. From germline, CDR1 is DFQATT and CDR2 SNEGSKA (reference sequence). Trimming took 0 bases from V and 0 from J; bases not matched to a gene: 11. CDR3 length: 19 amino acids. The CDR3 spells CSARDLFRLAGEHQETQYF. Written as DNA, the CDR3 is TGCAGTGCTAGAGATCTCTTCAGACTAGCGGGAGAGCACCAAGAGACCCAGTACTTC.

This clonotype was counted between two and nine times. This rearrangement joins TRBV4-1 to TRBJ2-1; D may correspond to TRBD1 or TRBD2 (5 bases each). The germline V and J ends were trimmed by 2 bases and 0 bases, with 11 bases remaining between them. CDR1 MGHRA and CDR2 YSYEKL come from the germline V gene. The length of the CDR3 is 16 residues. The CDR3 reads CASSQQGRSSYNEQFF. CDR3 coding DNA: TGCGCCAGCAGCCAACAGGGACGGAGCTCCTACAATGAGCAGTTCTTC.

This clonotype has ten or more counts. The rearrangement links TRBV20-1 to TRBJ1-5; the match to TRBD1 covers 9 bases. The CDR3 loop spans 13 amino acids. V shed 6 bases, J shed 4 bases, and the junction held 4 bases outside the gene matches. CDR1 and CDR2 from the germline V gene are DFQATT and SNEGSKA (reference sequence). CDR3 bases: TGCAGTGCCTTAGACAGGGGGAATCAGCCCCAGCATTTT. This sequence encodes CSALDRGNQPQHF.

This clonotype was counted at least ten times. J is TRBJ2-7 and V is TRBV7-3; perhaps TRBD2 as D (5 bases). The CDR3 totals 16 residues. CDR1 and CDR2 from the germline V gene are SGHTA and FQGTGA. Trimming removed 1 base at V and 0 bases at J, with 13 bases between. CDR3 coding DNA: TGTGCCAGCAGCTTAATGGGCGGGTCAAGCTCCTACGAGCAGTACTTC. It encodes CASSLMGGSSSYEQYF.

This clonotype was counted at least ten times. The chain recombines TRBV28 with TRBJ2-2, with 8 bases fitting TRBD2. The V and J ends lost 4 bases and 6 bases, in that order; junction bases with no gene match: 7. The CDR3 spans 15 residues. Germline assignment: CDR1 MDHEN and CDR2 SYDVKM. This CDR3 reads CASSSTGLGAGELFF. The CDR3 DNA sequence: TGTGCCAGCAGTTCCACGGGACTAGGGGCCGGGGAGCTGTTTTTT.

This clonotype was observed at least ten times. The genes are TRBV12-3 or TRBV12-4 and TRBJ1-5; D ambiguous. The ends were cut back, 6 bases at V and 6 bases at J, with 15 bases in the middle. The CDR3 is 14 residues long. The CDR3: CASRTHDRGQPQHF. In DNA form, the CDR3 reads TGTGCCAGCAGAACCCACGATCGTGGTCAGCCCCAGCATTTT.

This clonotype appeared many times. The chain joins TRBV4-2 to TRBJ2-2, with 10 bases identical to TRBD1. The germline V gene has CDR1 LGHNA and CDR2 YNFKEQ. V shed 0 bases and J 0 bases; nucleotides not matched to a gene: 4. CDR3 length: 18 residues. CDR3 DNA sequence: TGTGCCAGCAGCCAAGACCACGGACAGGGGGCGAACACCGGGGAGCTGTTTTTT. Its translation: CASSQDHGQGANTGELFF.

The chain recombines TRBV5-1 with TRBJ2-3, with D perhaps assigned TRBD1 or TRBD2 (7 bases each). CDR3 size: 14 residues. V lost 6 bases to trimming and J lost 4 bases, with 15 bases between them. From germline, CDR1 is SGHRS and CDR2 YFSETQ. CDR3 DNA sequence: TGCGCCAGCACAGCACAGGGGAGGGCAGATACGCAGTATTTT. Encoded protein: CASTAQGRADTQYF.

This sequence joins TRBV20-1 and TRBJ2-7; D perhaps matches TRBD1 (6 bases). V was trimmed by 5 bases and J by 4 bases, leaving 9 bases between them. This CDR3 spans 11 amino acids. CDR1 and CDR2 from the germline V gene are DFQATT and SNEGSKA (reference sequence). CDR3 in amino acids: CSARQGYEQYF. Here the CDR3 DNA reads TGCAGTGCTCGCCAGGGGTACGAGCAGTACTTC.

This clonotype was recorded a few times. A read error may produce the germline difference seen at one junction end. The chain carries TRBV7-7 and TRBJ2-7; 7 bases are shared with TRBD1. The CDR3 totals 14 residues. Looked up from germline, CDR1 is SSHAT and CDR2 is FNYEAQ (reference sequence). The chain's CDR3 is CASSLRQGDGEQYF. CDR3 sequence (DNA): TGTGCTAGCAGCTTAAGACAGGGTGATGGCGAGCAGTACTTC.

In this sample, this clonotype turned up a few times. V is TRBV10-3 and J is TRBJ2-5; 9 positions match TRBD1. V shed 8 bases, J shed 0 bases, and the junction held 7 bases outside the gene matches. The CDR3 extends over 15 amino acids. Germline CDR1 is ENHRY and CDR2 is SYGVKD. The CDR3 nucleotides read TGTGCCATCCGACGGACAGGGGAGTACCAAGAGACCCAGTACTTC. Its protein product is CAIRRTGEYQETQYF.

This clonotype was seen many times. The chain has TRBV7-9 and TRBJ2-7; perhaps D is TRBD1 or TRBD2 (5 bases each). V lost 1 base, J lost 2 bases, and 12 bases lay in between. Germline-derived CDR1 and CDR2 are SEHNR and FQNEAQ (reference sequence). The CDR3 length is 15 residues. The CDR3 loop is CASSLGEWGTYEQYF. CDR3 in DNA: TGTGCCAGCAGCTTAGGCGAATGGGGGACCTACGAGCAGTACTTC.

Ten or more counts support this clonotype. This chain connects TRBV2 to TRBJ1-1, with TRBD1 matching 7 bases. Germline V gene sequence: CDR1 SNHLY, CDR2 FYNNEI. After removal of 4 bases from V and 1 base from J, the junction contained 0 bases not matched to a gene. The CDR3 covers 13 residues. The CDR3 region is CASSGQGNTEAFF. In DNA, the CDR3 is TGTGCCAGCAGTGGACAGGGGAACACTGAAGCTTTCTTT.

J is TRBJ2-7 and V is TRBV4-1, with 9 bases that match TRBD1. V gave up 4 bases and J gave up 3 bases; unmatched junction bases: 10. Germline CDR1 reads MGHRA; CDR2 reads YSYEKL. The CDR3 consists of 16 residues. Here the CDR3 DNA reads TGCGCCAGCAGCCGGGGGGGACAGGGACAGGGCTACGAGCAGTACTTC. Translation gives CASSRGGQGQGYEQYF.